This T cell receptor (beta chain) originates from a study of blood T cell repertoires in COVID-19. Overall study context: Specimens from acute and convalescent COVID-19 originated in the United States, Italy and Spain.

Some clones are missing from TCRdb's copy, which holds only in-frame ones; the method was immunoSEQ multiplex PCR. Altogether approximately 150,000 clones are present, over 70% being singletons, with the ten largest covering approximately 6.1%. With 0 bases clipped from V and 2 bases from J, the junction kept 3 bases outside the gene matches. The CDR3 runs 16 residues. Germline V lookup: CDR1 ENHRY, CDR2 SYGVKD. The TCR originated in an elderly man with acute or convalescent COVID-19. The rearrangement uses TRBV10-3 and TRBJ2-3; 9 positions match TRBD2. Input material: peripheral blood. This chain's CDR3 is CAISESIAGVTDTQYF. The CDR3 bases are TGTGCCATCAGTGAGTCGATAGCGGGGGTCACAGATACGCAGTATTTT.